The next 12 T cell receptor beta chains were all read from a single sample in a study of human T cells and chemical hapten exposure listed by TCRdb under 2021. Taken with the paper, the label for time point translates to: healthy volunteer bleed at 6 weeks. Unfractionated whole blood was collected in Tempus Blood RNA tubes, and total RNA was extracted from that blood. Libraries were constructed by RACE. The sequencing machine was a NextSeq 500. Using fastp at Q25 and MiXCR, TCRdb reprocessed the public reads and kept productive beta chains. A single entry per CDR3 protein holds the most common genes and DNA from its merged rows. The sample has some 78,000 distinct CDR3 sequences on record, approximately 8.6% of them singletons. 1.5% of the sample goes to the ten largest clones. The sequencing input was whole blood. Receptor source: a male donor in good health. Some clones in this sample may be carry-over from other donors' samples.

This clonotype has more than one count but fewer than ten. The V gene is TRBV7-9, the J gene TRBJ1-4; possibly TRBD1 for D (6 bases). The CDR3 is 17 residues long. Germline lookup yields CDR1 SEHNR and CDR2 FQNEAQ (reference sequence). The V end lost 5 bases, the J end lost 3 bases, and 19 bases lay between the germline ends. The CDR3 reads CASSPSSMGAANEKLFF. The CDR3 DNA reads TGTGCCAGCAGCCCATCCTCCATGGGGGCAGCTAATGAAAAACTGTTTTTT.

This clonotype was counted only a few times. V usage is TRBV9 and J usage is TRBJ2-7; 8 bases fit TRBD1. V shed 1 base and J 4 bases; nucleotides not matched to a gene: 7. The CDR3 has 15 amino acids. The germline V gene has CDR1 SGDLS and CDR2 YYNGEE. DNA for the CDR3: TGTGCCAGCAGCGTATCTGCAGGGGGCAGGTACGAGCAGTACTTC. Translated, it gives CASSVSAGGRYEQYF.

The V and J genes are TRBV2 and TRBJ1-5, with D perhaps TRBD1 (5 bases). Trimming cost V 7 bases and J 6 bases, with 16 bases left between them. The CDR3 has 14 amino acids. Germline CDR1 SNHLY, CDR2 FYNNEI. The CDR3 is CASTQATGSQPQHF. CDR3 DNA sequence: TGTGCCAGCACCCAAGCAACAGGATCTCAGCCCCAGCATTTT.

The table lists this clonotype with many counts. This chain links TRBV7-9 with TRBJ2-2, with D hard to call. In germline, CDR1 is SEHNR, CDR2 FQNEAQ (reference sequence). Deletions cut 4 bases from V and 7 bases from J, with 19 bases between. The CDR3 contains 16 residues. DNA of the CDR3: TGTGCCAGCAGCTCCGACCAGGACGGGCATGGCGGGGAGCTGTTTTTT. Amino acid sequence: CASSSDQDGHGGELFF.

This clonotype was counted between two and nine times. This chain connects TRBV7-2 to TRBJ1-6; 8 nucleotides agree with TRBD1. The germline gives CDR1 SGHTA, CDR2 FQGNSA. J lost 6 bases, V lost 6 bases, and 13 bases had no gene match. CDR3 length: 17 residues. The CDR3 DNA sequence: TGTGCCAGCAGTTATACCCCACCGGGACAGGCTAATTCACCCCTCCACTTT. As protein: CASSYTPPGQANSPLHF.

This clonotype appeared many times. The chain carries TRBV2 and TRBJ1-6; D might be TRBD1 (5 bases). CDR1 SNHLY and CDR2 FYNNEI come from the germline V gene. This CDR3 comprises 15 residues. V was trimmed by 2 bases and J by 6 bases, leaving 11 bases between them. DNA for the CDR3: TGTGCCAGCAGTGAAAGGACACGGTCTAATTCACCCCTCCACTTT. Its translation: CASSERTRSNSPLHF.

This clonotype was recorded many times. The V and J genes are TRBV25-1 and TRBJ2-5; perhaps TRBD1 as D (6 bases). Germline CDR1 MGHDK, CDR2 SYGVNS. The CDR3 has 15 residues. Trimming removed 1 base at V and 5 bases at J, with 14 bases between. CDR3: CASSEWAQGVETQYF. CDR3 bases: TGTGCCAGCAGTGAATGGGCACAGGGAGTGGAGACCCAGTACTTC. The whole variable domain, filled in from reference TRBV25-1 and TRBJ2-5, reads EADIYQTPRYLVIGTGKKITLECSQTMGHDKMYWYQQDPGMELHLIHYSYGVNSTEKGDLSSESTVSRIRTEHFPLTLESARPSHTSQYLCASSEWAQGVETQYFGPGTRLLVL.

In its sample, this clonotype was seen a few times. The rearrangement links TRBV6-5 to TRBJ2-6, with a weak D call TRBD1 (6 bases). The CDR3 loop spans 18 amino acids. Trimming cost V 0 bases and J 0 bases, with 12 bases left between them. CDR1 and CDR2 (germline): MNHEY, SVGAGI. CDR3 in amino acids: CASSYSGQRPSGANVLTF. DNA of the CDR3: TGTGCCAGCAGTTACTCGGGACAACGCCCCTCTGGGGCCAACGTCCTGACTTTC.

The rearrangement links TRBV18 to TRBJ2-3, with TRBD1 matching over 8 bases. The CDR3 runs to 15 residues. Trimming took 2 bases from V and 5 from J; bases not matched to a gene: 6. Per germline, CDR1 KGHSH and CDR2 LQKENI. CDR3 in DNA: TGTGCCAGCTCACCATGGACAGGGCTGGGAGATACGCAGTATTTT. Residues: CASSPWTGLGDTQYF.

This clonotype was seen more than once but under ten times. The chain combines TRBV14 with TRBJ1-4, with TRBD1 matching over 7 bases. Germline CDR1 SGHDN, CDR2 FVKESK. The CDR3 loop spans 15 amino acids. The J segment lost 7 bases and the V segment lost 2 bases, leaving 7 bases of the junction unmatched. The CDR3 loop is CASSQPTGRGEKLFF. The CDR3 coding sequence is TGTGCCAGCAGCCAACCGACAGGGAGAGGTGAAAAACTGTTTTTT.

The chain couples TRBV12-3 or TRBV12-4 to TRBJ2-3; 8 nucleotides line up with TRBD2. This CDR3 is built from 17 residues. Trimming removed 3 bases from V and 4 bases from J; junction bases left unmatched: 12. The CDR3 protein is CASSFALVAGIPDTQYF. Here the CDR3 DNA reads TGTGCCAGCAGTTTCGCCCTGGTAGCGGGGATCCCAGATACGCAGTATTTT.

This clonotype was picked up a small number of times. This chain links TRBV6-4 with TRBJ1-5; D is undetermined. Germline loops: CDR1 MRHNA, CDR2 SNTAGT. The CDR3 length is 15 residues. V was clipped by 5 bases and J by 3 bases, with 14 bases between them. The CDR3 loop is CASSLSSGFNQPQHF. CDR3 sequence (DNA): TGTGCCAGCAGTCTTAGTTCGGGATTCAATCAGCCCCAGCATTTT.